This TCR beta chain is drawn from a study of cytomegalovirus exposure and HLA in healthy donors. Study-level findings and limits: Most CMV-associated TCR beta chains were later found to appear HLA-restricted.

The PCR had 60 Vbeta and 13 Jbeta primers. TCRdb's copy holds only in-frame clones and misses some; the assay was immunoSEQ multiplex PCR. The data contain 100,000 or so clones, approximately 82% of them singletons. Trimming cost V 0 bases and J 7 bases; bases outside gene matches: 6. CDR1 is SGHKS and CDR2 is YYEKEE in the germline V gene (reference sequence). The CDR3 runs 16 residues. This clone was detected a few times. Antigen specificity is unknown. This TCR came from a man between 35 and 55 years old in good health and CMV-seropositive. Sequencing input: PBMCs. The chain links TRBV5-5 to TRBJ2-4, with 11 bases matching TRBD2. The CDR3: CASSLALAGGGNIQYF. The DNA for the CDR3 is TGTGCCAGCAGCTTGGCTCTAGCGGGAGGTGGGAACATTCAGTACTTC.